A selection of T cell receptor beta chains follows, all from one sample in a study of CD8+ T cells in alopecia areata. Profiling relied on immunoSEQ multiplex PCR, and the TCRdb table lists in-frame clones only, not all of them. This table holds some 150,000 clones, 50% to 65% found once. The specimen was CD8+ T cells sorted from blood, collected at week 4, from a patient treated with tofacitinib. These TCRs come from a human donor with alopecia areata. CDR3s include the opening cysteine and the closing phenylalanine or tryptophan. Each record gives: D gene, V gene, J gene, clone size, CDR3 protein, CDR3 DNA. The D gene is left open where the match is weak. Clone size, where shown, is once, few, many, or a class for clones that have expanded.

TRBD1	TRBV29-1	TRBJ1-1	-	CSVVAGGNTEAFF	TGCAGCGTTGTGGCAGGGGGCAACACTGAAGCTTTCTTT
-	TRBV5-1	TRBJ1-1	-	CASSLGGLEAFF	TGCGCCAGCAGCTTAGGGGGGCTTGAAGCTTTCTTT
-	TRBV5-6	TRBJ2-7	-	CASSSPLEQYF	TGTGCCAGCAGCTCCCCGTTGGAGCAGTACTTC
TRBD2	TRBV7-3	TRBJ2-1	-	CASSLSGGAHNEQFF	TGTGCCAGCAGCCTCAGCGGGGGGGCCCACAATGAGCAGTTCTTC
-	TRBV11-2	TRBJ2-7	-	CASSFPGPTYEQYF	TGTGCCAGCAGCTTTCCAGGCCCGACCTACGAGCAGTACTTC
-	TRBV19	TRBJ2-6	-	CASSITRPGANVLTF	TGTGCCAGTAGTATTACACGGCCCGGGGCCAACGTCCTGACTTTC
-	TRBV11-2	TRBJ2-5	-	CASSLGFEETQYF	TGTGCCAGCAGCTTAGGCTTTGAAGAGACCCAGTACTTC
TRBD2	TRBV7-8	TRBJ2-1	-	CASSPRLAGVHNEQFF	TGTGCCAGCAGCCCTCGACTAGCGGGAGTCCACAATGAGCAGTTCTTC
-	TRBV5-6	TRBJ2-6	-	CASSGGAYGANVLTF	TGTGCCAGCAGCGGGGGCGCGTACGGGGCCAACGTCCTGACTTTC
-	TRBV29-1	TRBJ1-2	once	CSVVGEDYGYTF	TGCAGCGTTGTCGGGGAAGATTATGGCTACACCTTC
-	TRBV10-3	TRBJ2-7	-	CAISGGPDEQYF	TGTGCCATCAGTGGGGGACCGGACGAGCAGTACTTC